This entry lists 20 T cell receptor beta chains sequenced from one sample in a study of T cells after yellow fever vaccination. TCRdb fed the 5' RACE reads into MiXCR, producing one record per CDR3 protein. Of 150,000 to 200,000 distinct CDR3 sequences listed, 6.2% are singletons. This specimen consisted of CD4+ T cells sorted from PBMCs, obtained on the day of the first yellow fever vaccination. The receptors originated from a man aged 18 to 29 who received the YFV17D yellow fever vaccine.

This sequence joins TRBV12-5 and TRBJ2-7; perhaps TRBD1 as D (5 bases). Per the germline V gene, CDR1 is LGHNT and CDR2 is FRNRAP. V lost 7 bases to trimming and J lost 2 bases, with 12 bases between them. This CDR3 has 13 residues. The CDR3 loop reads CASAPRQPYEQYV. CDR3 in DNA: TGTGCTAGTGCTCCGCGACAGCCCTACGAGCAGTACGTC.

This clonotype was seen a few times. This sequence joins TRBV4-3 and TRBJ2-5; TRBD2 might be the D (7 bases). Germline CDR1 reads LGHNA; CDR2 reads YSLEER. CDR3 length equals 17 residues. The ends were cut back, 0 bases at V and 2 bases at J, with 16 bases in the middle. The CDR3: CASSQDHRGAGQETQYF. DNA for the CDR3: TGCGCCAGCAGCCAAGATCACCGGGGGGCCGGACAAGAGACCCAGTACTTC.

At least ten counts were recorded for this clonotype. The chain carries TRBV20-1 and TRBJ2-7; D is ambiguous. The V gene's germline CDR1 is DFQATT and CDR2 SNEGSKA (reference sequence). Deletions cut 2 bases from V and 3 bases from J, with 5 bases between. This CDR3 region has 11 residues. CDR3 sequence reads: CSARQSYEQYF. The CDR3 bases are TGCAGTGCTAGACAGAGCTACGAGCAGTACTTC.

V is TRBV6-1 and J is TRBJ1-2; D might be TRBD1 (6 bases). There are 15 residues in the CDR3. V was trimmed by 5 bases and J by 4 bases, leaving 17 bases between them. Germline CDR1 MNHNS, CDR2 SASEGT. CDR3 region: CASSQGPGASYGYTF. Here the CDR3 DNA reads TGTGCCAGCAGTCAAGGGCCAGGGGCGTCCTATGGCTACACCTTC.

This clonotype occurred a few times. This sequence joins TRBV6-2 or TRBV6-3 and TRBJ2-7; D may match TRBD1 or TRBD2 (5 bases each). Germline lookup yields CDR1 MNHEY and CDR2 SVGEGT. Trimming took 6 bases from V and 5 from J, leaving 14 bases between them. CDR3 length: 13 amino acids. The CDR3 sequence: CASRTVGVDEQYF. CDR3 coding DNA: TGTGCCAGCAGGACAGTGGGGGTTGACGAGCAGTACTTC.

This clonotype appeared a few times. This chain joins TRBV7-2 and TRBJ2-3, with 8 bases lining up with TRBD2. The V gene's germline CDR1 is SGHTA and CDR2 FQGNSA. With 7 bases clipped from V and 8 bases from J, the junction kept 2 bases outside the gene matches. CDR3 size: 11 residues. The CDR3 sequence is CASNLAGTQYF. For the CDR3, the DNA is TGTGCCAGCAACCTAGCGGGTACGCAGTATTTT.

On this clonotype: Just one base apart from a much larger clone, this may be a read error. This chain connects TRBV29-1 to TRBJ2-1, with D possibly TRBD1 on 7 matching bases. This CDR3 comprises 12 residues. CDR1 is SQVTM, CDR2 ANQGSEA, per germline. The V end was cut by 8 bases, the J end by 8 bases, with 16 bases between. This CDR3 reads CSLRTGGDEQFF. CDR3 bases: TGCAGCCTACGGACAGGAGGGGATGAGCAGTTCTTC.

The gene calls are TRBV18 and TRBJ2-3; D is unclear. CDR1 is KGHSH, CDR2 LQKENI, per germline. This CDR3 is built from 14 residues. V was pared by 0 bases and J by 0 bases, with 4 bases between. The CDR3 sequence: CASSPPASTDTQYF. The CDR3 DNA sequence: TGTGCCAGCTCACCACCCGCTAGCACAGATACGCAGTATTTT.

Ten or more counts support this clonotype. The CDR3 region is CASSVAPTSGGNEQFF. The DNA for the CDR3 is TGTGCCAGCAGCGTAGCTCCGACTAGCGGGGGAAATGAGCAGTTCTTC. This chain connects TRBV9 to TRBJ2-1; the match to TRBD2 covers 12 bases. This CDR3 contains 16 residues. Unmatched junction bases numbered 5, after V lost 0 bases and J lost 7 bases. The germline V gene has CDR1 SGDLS and CDR2 YYNGEE.

The sample holds a few counts of this clonotype. This rearrangement joins TRBV5-1 to TRBJ2-2, with TRBD1 identical over 8 bases. Trimming took 4 bases from V and 2 from J; bases not matched to a gene: 4. CDR3 length: 15 residues. Germline CDR1 reads SGHRS; CDR2 reads YFSETQ. The CDR3 here is CASSTGQGNTGELFF. The CDR3 DNA follows: TGCGCCAGCAGCACAGGACAGGGAAACACCGGGGAGCTGTTTTTT.

This sequence joins TRBV5-6 and TRBJ1-5; no firm D call. The V gene lost 0 bases and the J gene lost 2 bases, with 9 bases spanning the gap. This CDR3 is 15 amino acids long. Germline assignment: CDR1 SGHDT and CDR2 YYEEEE. CDR3 in amino acids: CASSLGPAGNQPQHF. CDR3 sequence (DNA): TGTGCCAGCAGCTTGGGGCCGGCGGGCAATCAGCCCCAGCATTTT.

V usage is TRBV19 and J usage is TRBJ1-1; 9 bases match TRBD1. Trimming at V came to 2 bases and at J to 4 bases, leaving 2 bases not matched to a gene. This CDR3 has 14 residues. Germline-derived CDR1 and CDR2 are LNHDA and SQIVND (reference sequence). CDR3 sequence reads: CASSIRQGVTEAFF. The CDR3 DNA is TGTGCCAGTAGTATAAGACAGGGGGTCACTGAAGCTTTCTTT.

This clonotype appeared many times. This chain connects TRBV27 to TRBJ1-4, with TRBD1 as a possible D gene (6 bases). Germline CDR1 reads MNHEY; CDR2 reads SMNVEV (reference sequence). The CDR3 is 13 residues long. The V and J ends lost 10 bases and 3 bases respectively, with 12 bases between them. The CDR3 nucleotides are TGTGCCACTAGGGGGGCTTCTAATGAAAAACTGTTTTTT. It codes for CATRGASNEKLFF.

This clonotype was detected many times. The genes are TRBV4-3 and TRBJ2-5; D perhaps matches TRBD2 (7 bases). Germline assignment: CDR1 LGHNA and CDR2 YSLEER. This CDR3 region has 15 residues. Between the trimmed V and J ends, which lost 0 bases and 7 bases, there was a span of 15 bases. The CDR3 DNA reads TGCGCCAGCAGCCAAGAGGCTCAGGGGAGGGGGACCCAGTACTTC. It codes for CASSQEAQGRGTQYF.

This clonotype has a count of ten or more. The rearrangement joins TRBV29-1 to TRBJ1-6; a weak D match, TRBD1 (5 bases). CDR1 is SQVTM, CDR2 ANQGSEA, per germline. Deletions cut 4 bases from V and 5 bases from J, with 9 bases between. The CDR3 has 13 residues. Written as DNA, the CDR3 is TGCAGCGTTGGGGACGGCCATAATTCACCCCTCCACTTT. The encoded protein is CSVGDGHNSPLHF.

This clonotype appeared many times. The chain employs TRBV5-1 and TRBJ2-1, with D hard to call. V gave up 6 bases and J gave up 12 bases, with 19 bases separating them. Germline V CDR1 and CDR2: SGHRS, YFSETQ. The CDR3 contains 13 residues. The CDR3 loop is CASKDPPTDAQFF. CDR3 coding DNA: TGCGCCAGCAAGGACCCGCCGACGGATGCGCAGTTCTTC.

The chain combines TRBV6-2 or TRBV6-3 with TRBJ1-2; TRBD1 is a possible D gene (6 bases). V was trimmed by 2 bases and J by 2 bases, leaving 9 bases between them. Per germline, CDR1 MNHEY and CDR2 SVGEGT. The CDR3 is made up of 14 amino acids. The CDR3: CASSYVDRNYGYTF. The CDR3 nucleotides read TGTGCCAGCAGTTACGTCGACAGGAACTATGGCTACACCTTC.

This clonotype was seen at least ten times. The chain has TRBV11-2 and TRBJ1-1; possibly TRBD1 for D (6 bases). This CDR3 is 13 amino acids long. V shed 7 bases and J shed 0 bases, with 9 bases lying between them. Germline lookup yields CDR1 SGHAT and CDR2 FQNNGV. CDR3 loop: CASTRTVNTEAFF. The CDR3 region has the DNA TGTGCCAGCACCAGGACAGTGAACACTGAAGCTTTCTTT.

The chain links TRBV7-9 to TRBJ1-1; no reliable D call. Germline V CDR1 and CDR2: SEHNR, FQNEAQ (reference sequence). The CDR3 spans 14 residues. The germline V and J ends were trimmed by 3 bases and 0 bases, with 8 bases remaining between them. DNA for the CDR3: TGTGCCAGCAGCTTGTTAGCCATGAACACTGAAGCTTTCTTT. Translating gives CASSLLAMNTEAFF.

Ten or more counts support this clonotype. The CDR3: CASSLRQGATGELFF. The CDR3 DNA reads TGTGCCAGCAGCTTAAGACAGGGGGCGACCGGGGAGCTGTTTTTT. The rearrangement joins TRBV7-6 to TRBJ2-2; TRBD1 matches 10 bases. Trimming cost V 2 bases and J 5 bases; bases outside gene matches: 2. CDR1 and CDR2 (germline): SGHVS, FNYEAQ. This CDR3 is 15 amino acids long.